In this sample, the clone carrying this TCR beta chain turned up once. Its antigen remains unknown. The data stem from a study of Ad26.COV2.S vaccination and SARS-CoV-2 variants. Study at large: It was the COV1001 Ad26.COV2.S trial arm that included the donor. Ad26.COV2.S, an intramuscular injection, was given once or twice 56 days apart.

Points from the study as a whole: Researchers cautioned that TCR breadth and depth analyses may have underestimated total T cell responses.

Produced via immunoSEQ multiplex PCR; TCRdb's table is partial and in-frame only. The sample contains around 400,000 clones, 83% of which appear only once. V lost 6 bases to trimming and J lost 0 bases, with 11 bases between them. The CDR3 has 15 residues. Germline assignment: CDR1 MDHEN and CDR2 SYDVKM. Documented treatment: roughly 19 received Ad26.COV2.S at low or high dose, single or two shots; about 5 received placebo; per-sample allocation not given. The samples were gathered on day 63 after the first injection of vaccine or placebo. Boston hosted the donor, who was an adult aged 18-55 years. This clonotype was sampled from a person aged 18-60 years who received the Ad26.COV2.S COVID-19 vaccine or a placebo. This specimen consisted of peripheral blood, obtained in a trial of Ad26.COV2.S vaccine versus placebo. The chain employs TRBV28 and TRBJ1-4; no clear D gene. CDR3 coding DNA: TGTGCCAGCAGGGCACCCCAGGCAACTAATGAAAAACTGTTTTTT. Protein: CASRAPQATNEKLFF.